This T cell receptor (beta chain) was profiled in a study of OX40 agonist ivuxolimab in advanced cancers. Study-level results: Clonal expansion from baseline to week 6 occurred in both CD4+ and CD8+ T cells.

A note on this clone: Its antigen is not known.

The CDR3 loop spans 15 amino acids. Germline CDR1 and CDR2: MNHNS and SASEGT. Trimming took off 8 bases at V and 4 bases at J, with 18 bases between the two ends. TCRdb keeps only in-frame clones here, not all; method: immunoSEQ multiplex PCR. This table holds around 64,000 clones, 87% found once. V is TRBV6-1 and J is TRBJ1-5; D may be TRBD1 (5 bases). The sequencing used CD4+ or CD8+ T cells sorted from blood, collected in a trial of the OX40 agonist ivuxolimab. The TCR was taken from an adult with an advanced solid tumor such as melanoma, head and neck, liver or kidney cancer. CDR3 DNA sequence: TGTGCCAGCTTGACTAGGCGGGGGGGTAATCAGCCCCAGCATTTT. It specifies CASLTRRGGNQPQHF.